Sequencing of this TCR beta chain was carried out in a study of T-cell reconstitution after alpha-beta-depleted transplantation in children. Overall study results and limits: There were reportedly several hundred expanded graft clones from which alpha-beta T cells came about two months after transplant.

With regard to this clonotype: Its antigen is as yet unknown.

V was cut by 0 bases and J by 5 bases, with 8 bases left in between. This CDR3 has 13 residues. Unique molecular identifiers were used to barcode this TCRbeta library. A single record per CDR3 protein comes from TCRdb applying MiXCR to the PCR reads. The sample comprises 300,000 to 400,000 distinct CDR3 sequences, roughly 15% of which are singletons, and around two fifths rests with the top ten. Source: PBMCs, mostly from graft donor cells, taken 360 days after TCRalphabeta/CD19-depleted stem cell transplant. This clonotype originated in a male patient between 2 and 10 years old who had a stem cell transplant for acute lymphoblastic leukemia, so the T cells may come from the graft donor. This chain joins TRBV12-3 or TRBV12-4 and TRBJ2-7, with D maybe TRBD2 (6 bases). In DNA form, the CDR3 reads TGTGCCAGCAGTTTAGCGGGAGGCAACGAGCAGTACTTC. Encoded protein: CASSLAGGNEQYF.